This section outlines one T cell receptor beta chain sequence together with its context. The data derive from a study of T-cell memory formation after mild COVID-19. The germline CDR1 and CDR2 sequences are SGDLS and YYNGEE. CDR3 length equals 15 residues. V gave up 4 bases and J gave up 10 bases; unmatched junction bases: 13. MiXCR was run by TCRdb on the 5' RACE reads, yielding one entry per CDR3 protein. The table lists 250,000 to 400,000 distinct CDR3 sequences, about 13% of them singletons. The sequenced material came from PBMCs or a T cell subset sorted from them (not recorded which). This TCR came from a man aged 18 to 35 who had mild COVID-19 (a few samples of this study predate the infection). Cell type and time point are not known. The chain links TRBV9 to TRBJ2-1; TRBD2 aligns across 8 bases. CDR3 coding DNA: TGTGCCAGCAGCTCGTTTAACGGGGGGGCCGGCGAGCAGTTCTTC. Translation gives CASSSFNGGAGEQFF.